The 20 T cell receptor beta chains below come from one sample, sequenced in a study of T cell responses to AZD1222 COVID-19 vaccine (TCRdb year 2021). Libraries were made using the immunoSEQ multiplex PCR assay. Imported from immuneACCESS, the table was reduced by TCRdb to in-frame sequences with V and J called. These copies leave out some clones; in studies compared against another copy, an unresolved V gene accounts for under half, and the cause of the remainder is not known. The sample table shows 50,000 or so clones, and 88% are seen once. The leading ten clones occupy approximately 15% of the sample. This specimen's time point label, per the study, means: baseline before first vaccination. Sequenced material: peripheral blood, taken on day 0 of AZD1222 vaccination. These receptors were collected from an adult in good health.

This clone was picked up a small number of times. V is TRBV7-2 and J is TRBJ1-5, with D possibly being TRBD1 (5 bases). Trimming pared 1 base from V and 5 bases from J, leaving 9 bases between. The CDR3 totals 14 residues. Germline V lookup: CDR1 SGHTA, CDR2 FQGNSA. CDR3 in DNA: TGTGCCAGCAGCTTAGAGGCAGGGCATCAGCCCCAGCATTTT. Its translation is CASSLEAGHQPQHF.

The V and J genes are TRBV7-2 and TRBJ1-1; 8 bases line up with TRBD1. Trimming at V came to 7 bases and at J to 3 bases, leaving 4 bases not matched to a gene. The CDR3 contains 13 residues. From germline, CDR1 is SGHTA and CDR2 FQGNSA. The CDR3 region is CASTDRADTEAFF. The DNA for the CDR3 is TGTGCCAGCACGGACAGGGCGGACACTGAAGCTTTCTTT.

V usage is TRBV19 and J usage is TRBJ2-7, with D possibly matching TRBD1 (6 bases). This CDR3 is 15 amino acids long. Between the trimmed V and J ends, which lost 1 base and 1 base, there was a span of 11 bases. Per germline, CDR1 LNHDA and CDR2 SQIVND (reference sequence). The CDR3 is CASSIAPRGSYEQYF. CDR3 in DNA: TGTGCCAGTAGTATAGCCCCCAGGGGATCCTACGAGCAGTACTTC.

This clone showed up just once. The V gene is TRBV20-1, the J gene TRBJ2-7; D not resolved. This CDR3 has 11 amino acids. Trimming shortened V by 1 base and J by 6 bases, and 7 bases separated the two germline ends. Germline assignment: CDR1 DFQATT and CDR2 SNEGSKA (reference sequence). Here the CDR3 DNA reads TGCAGTGCTAGAGTTTCTCGCGAGCAGTACTTC. This gives the protein CSARVSREQYF.

This clone was picked up one time. The chain is built from TRBV30 and TRBJ1-5, with a tentative D call TRBD1 (5 bases). The V end lost 3 bases, the J end lost 5 bases, and 14 bases lay between the germline ends. CDR3 length: 14 residues. The V gene's germline CDR1 is GTSNPN and CDR2 SVGIG (reference sequence). The CDR3: CAWRGPGRDQPQHF. The CDR3 nucleotides are TGTGCCTGGAGGGGACCAGGGAGGGATCAGCCCCAGCATTTT.

This clone was found a few times. This chain uses TRBV11-2 with TRBJ2-7; maybe TRBD2 (5 bases). V dropped 8 bases and J dropped 2 bases, with 10 bases sitting between them. CDR1 is SGHAT, CDR2 FQNNGV, per germline. The CDR3 covers 12 residues. The CDR3: CASRGAAYEQYF. The CDR3 nucleotides are TGTGCCAGCCGGGGAGCCGCCTACGAGCAGTACTTC.

This chain connects TRBV7-6 to TRBJ2-1, with 9 positions matching TRBD2. J lost 2 bases, V lost 0 bases, and 5 bases had no gene match. The CDR3 consists of 17 residues. Germline CDR1 SGHVS, CDR2 FNYEAQ. CDR3 protein: CASSLATAGGPYNEQFF. CDR3 nucleotide sequence: TGTGCCAGCAGCTTAGCGACGGCGGGAGGGCCCTACAATGAGCAGTTCTTC.

The chain combines TRBV30 with TRBJ1-5; D unresolved. CDR1 and CDR2 from the germline V gene are GTSNPN and SVGIG (reference sequence). The CDR3 spans 13 residues. Deletions cut 2 bases from V and 7 bases from J, with 12 bases between. This CDR3 is CAWSLGGIQPQHF. The CDR3, as DNA: TGTGCCTGGAGTTTGGGAGGGATCCAGCCCCAGCATTTT.

The chain couples TRBV18 to TRBJ1-1; D gene unclear. The germline V gene has CDR1 KGHSH and CDR2 LQKENI. CDR3 length: 16 amino acids. Deletions cut 2 bases from V and 0 bases from J, with 13 bases between. CDR3 coding DNA: TGTGCCAGCTCACCAAGTGCAGTAACCATGAACACTGAAGCTTTCTTT. It specifies CASSPSAVTMNTEAFF.

The genes are TRBV7-9 and TRBJ1-4; the D gene is possibly TRBD1 (6 bases). Germline CDR1 SEHNR, CDR2 FQNEAQ (reference sequence). The CDR3 is 15 amino acids. Trimming stripped 1 base from V and 1 base from J, with 7 bases between. This CDR3 reads CASSLGTVTNEKLFF. The CDR3, as DNA: TGTGCCAGCAGCTTAGGGACAGTAACTAATGAAAAACTGTTTTTT. Drawing the rest from reference TRBV7-9 and TRBJ1-4, the complete variable domain is DTGVSQNPRHKITKRGQNVTFRCDPISEHNRLYWYRQTLGQGPEFLTYFQNEAQLEKSRLLSDRFSAERPKGSFSTLEIQRTEQGDSAMYLCASSLGTVTNEKLFFGSGTQLSVL.

V usage is TRBV13 and J usage is TRBJ1-2, with TRBD1 matching 8 bases. Germline assignment: CDR1 PRHDT and CDR2 FYEKMQ (reference sequence). Germline trimming cut 0 bases from V and 8 bases from J; bases unmatched to any gene: 2. The CDR3 sequence is 13 residues long. CDR3 coding DNA: TGTGCCAGCAGCTTAGGGCAGGGGGCGGGCTACACCTTC. It codes for CASSLGQGAGYTF.

This chain uses TRBV6-6 with TRBJ2-1; tentatively, D is TRBD2 (5 bases). V was shortened by 4 bases and J by 2 bases, with 15 bases between the two germline ends. Per germline, CDR1 MNHNY and CDR2 SVGAGI (reference sequence). The CDR3 runs 16 residues. Written as DNA, the CDR3 is TGTGCCAGCAGTTTCGGGGTGGCGGACCCCTACAATGAGCAGTTCTTC. Residues: CASSFGVADPYNEQFF.

The genes are TRBV21-1 and TRBJ2-7; the D call TRBD2 from the table was never checked on the DNA. TRBV21-1 is listed as a pseudogene. The CDR3 has 12 amino acids. The CDR3, as DNA: TGTGCCAGCAGCAAACGGTGCTACGAGCAGTACTTC. It translates to CASSKRCYEQYF.

In nucleotides, the CDR3 is TGTGCCAGCAGCAATTCATCAGGGCCCCCTACCTTC. Translated: CASSNSSGPPTF. The V and J genes are TRBV3-1 (or the pseudogene TRBV3-2) and TRBJ1-2; D might be TRBD1 (5 bases). Deletions cut 5 bases from V and 14 bases from J, with 18 bases between. The CDR3 runs 12 residues. Germline V gives CDR1 LGHDT, CDR2 YNNKEL (reference sequence).

The chain employs TRBV24-1 and TRBJ1-2; no clear D. The CDR3 is made up of 14 amino acids. With 0 bases removed from V and 4 bases from J, the gap between germline ends came to 8 bases. Germline V gives CDR1 KGHDR, CDR2 SFDVKD. The CDR3 DNA reads as TGTGCCACCAGTGATTTGCGAAGGACCTATGGCTACACCTTC. Its translation: CATSDLRRTYGYTF.

The rearrangement joins TRBV7-2 to TRBJ2-7, with no clear D. Trimming took off 4 bases at V and 0 bases at J, with 4 bases between the two ends. This CDR3 comprises 12 residues. Germline CDR1 and CDR2: SGHTA and FQGNSA. Here the CDR3 reads CASSWVSYEQYF. Here the CDR3 DNA reads TGTGCCAGCAGCTGGGTCTCCTACGAGCAGTACTTC.

This clone occurred once. V and J are TRBV30 and TRBJ1-3; D ambiguous. CDR3 length: 16 residues. In germline, CDR1 is GTSNPN, CDR2 SVGIG (reference sequence). V was cut by 0 bases and J by 0 bases, with 12 bases left in between. The CDR3 DNA follows: TGTGCCTGGAGTGTACCTGCGACGAGCTCTGGAAACACCATATATTTT. Its translation is CAWSVPATSSGNTIYF.

This clone was recorded only once. In DNA, the CDR3 is TGTGCCAGCAGCTTCACAGGGGCGGGGGAGACCCAGTACTTC. This codes for CASSFTGAGETQYF. The chain couples TRBV7-7 to TRBJ2-5; possibly TRBD1 for D (7 bases). V was cut by 3 bases and J by 5 bases, with 13 bases left in between. This CDR3 has 14 amino acids. Germline lookup yields CDR1 SSHAT and CDR2 FNYEAQ (reference sequence).

The chain couples TRBV11-3 to TRBJ2-1; the D is unclear. V lost 7 bases, J lost 4 bases, and 20 bases lay in between. Germline V CDR1 and CDR2: SGHNT, YENEEA. The CDR3 has 16 residues. CDR3 DNA: TGTGCCAGCACCCCTCGGGTGGGTCGAAGTTACAATGAGCAGTTCTTC. Amino acids: CASTPRVGRSYNEQFF.

This clone appeared a few times. The chain is built from TRBV29-1 and TRBJ1-2, with D possibly being TRBD1 (5 bases). CDR1 is SQVTM, CDR2 ANQGSEA, per germline. CDR3 length: 13 residues. V lost 0 bases, J lost 6 bases, and 11 bases lay in between. CDR3 sequence reads: CSVEDLNRNGYTF. CDR3 coding DNA: TGCAGCGTTGAAGATCTGAACAGGAATGGCTACACCTTC.